One TCR beta chain is described in this entry. The sample comes from a study of blood T cells in healthy people across ages. Germline CDR1 SGHKS, CDR2 YYEKEE (reference sequence). This CDR3 contains 14 residues. The V end was cut by 3 bases, the J end by 10 bases, with 18 bases between. The authors ran a second PCR of 7 to 11 cycles using a sample-barcoded 5' primer and a J-beta primer mix. The authors tagged each cDNA molecule using a template-switch adaptor with 12 random nucleotides. TCRdb reanalysed the 5' RACE reads using MiXCR and keeps one entry per CDR3 protein. The repertoire holds hundreds of thousands of distinct CDR3 sequences, with roughly 60% as singletons.

V and J are TRBV5-5 and TRBJ2-3, with D possibly being TRBD2 (5 bases). The TCR comes from a man aged 25-45 years in good health. Sequenced input: blood. Here the CDR3 reads CASSSGIAARSQYF. As DNA, the CDR3 is TGTGCCAGCAGCTCCGGGATAGCAGCCCGCTCGCAGTATTTT.